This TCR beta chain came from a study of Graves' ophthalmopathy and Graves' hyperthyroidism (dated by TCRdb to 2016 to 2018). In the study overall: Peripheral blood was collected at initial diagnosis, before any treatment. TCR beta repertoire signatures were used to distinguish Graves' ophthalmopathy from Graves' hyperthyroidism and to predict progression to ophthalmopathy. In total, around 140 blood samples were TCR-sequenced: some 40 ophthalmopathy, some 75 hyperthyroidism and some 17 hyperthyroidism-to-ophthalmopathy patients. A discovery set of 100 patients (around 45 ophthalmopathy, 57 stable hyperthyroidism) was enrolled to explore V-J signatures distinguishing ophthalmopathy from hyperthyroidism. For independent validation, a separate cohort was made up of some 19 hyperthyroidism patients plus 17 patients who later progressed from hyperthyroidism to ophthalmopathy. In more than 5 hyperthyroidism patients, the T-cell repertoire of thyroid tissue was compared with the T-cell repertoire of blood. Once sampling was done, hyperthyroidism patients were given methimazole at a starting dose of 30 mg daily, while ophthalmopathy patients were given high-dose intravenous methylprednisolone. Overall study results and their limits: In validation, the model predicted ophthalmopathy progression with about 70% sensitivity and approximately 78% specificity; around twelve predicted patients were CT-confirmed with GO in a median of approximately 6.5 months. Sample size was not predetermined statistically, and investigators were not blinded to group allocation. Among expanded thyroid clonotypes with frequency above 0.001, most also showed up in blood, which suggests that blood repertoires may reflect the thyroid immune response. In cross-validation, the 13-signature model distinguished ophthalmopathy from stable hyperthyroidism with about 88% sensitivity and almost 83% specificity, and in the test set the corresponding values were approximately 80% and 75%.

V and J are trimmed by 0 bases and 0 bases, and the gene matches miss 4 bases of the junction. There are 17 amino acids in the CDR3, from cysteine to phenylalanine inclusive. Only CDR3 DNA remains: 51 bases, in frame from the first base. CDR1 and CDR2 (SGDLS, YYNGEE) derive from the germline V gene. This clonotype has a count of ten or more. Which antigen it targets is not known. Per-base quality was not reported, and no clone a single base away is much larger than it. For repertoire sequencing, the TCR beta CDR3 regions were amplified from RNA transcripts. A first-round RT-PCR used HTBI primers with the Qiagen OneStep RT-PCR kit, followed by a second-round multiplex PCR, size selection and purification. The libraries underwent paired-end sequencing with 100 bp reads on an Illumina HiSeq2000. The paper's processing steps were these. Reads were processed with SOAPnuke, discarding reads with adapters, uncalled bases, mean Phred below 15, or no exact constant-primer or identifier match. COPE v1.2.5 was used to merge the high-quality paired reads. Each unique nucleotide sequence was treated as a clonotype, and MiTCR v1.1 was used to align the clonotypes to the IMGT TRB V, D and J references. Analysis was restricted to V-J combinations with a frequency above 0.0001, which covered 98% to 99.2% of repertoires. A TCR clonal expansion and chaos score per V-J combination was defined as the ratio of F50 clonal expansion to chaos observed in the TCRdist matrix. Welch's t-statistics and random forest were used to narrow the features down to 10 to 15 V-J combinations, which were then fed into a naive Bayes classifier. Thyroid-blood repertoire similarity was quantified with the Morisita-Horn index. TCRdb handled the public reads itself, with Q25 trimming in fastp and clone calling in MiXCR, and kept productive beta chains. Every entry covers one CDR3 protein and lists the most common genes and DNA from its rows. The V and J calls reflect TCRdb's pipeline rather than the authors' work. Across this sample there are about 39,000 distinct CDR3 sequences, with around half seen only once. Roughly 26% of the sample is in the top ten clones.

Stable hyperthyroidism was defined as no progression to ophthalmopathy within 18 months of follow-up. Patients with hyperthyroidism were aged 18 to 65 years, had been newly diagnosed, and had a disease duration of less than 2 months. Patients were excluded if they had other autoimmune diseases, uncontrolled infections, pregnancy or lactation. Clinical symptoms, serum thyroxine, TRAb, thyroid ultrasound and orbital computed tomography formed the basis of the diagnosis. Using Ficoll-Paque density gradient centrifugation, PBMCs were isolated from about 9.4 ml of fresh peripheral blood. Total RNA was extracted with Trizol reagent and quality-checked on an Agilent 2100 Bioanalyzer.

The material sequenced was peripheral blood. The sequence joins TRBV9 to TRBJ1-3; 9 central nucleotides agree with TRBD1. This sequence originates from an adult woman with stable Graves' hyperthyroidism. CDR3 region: CASSVATGGSSGNTIYF. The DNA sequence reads TGTGCCAGCAGCGTAGCGACAGGGGGATCCTCTGGAAACACCATATATTTT.